This T cell receptor (beta chain) appears in the sequencing data of a study of CD4 T cells in relation to SARS-CoV-2 and coronaviruses. Study-wide findings and caveats: No donor gave both pre-pandemic and post-infection samples. Crossreactivity was assessed only for spike protein, not other viral proteins.

This clone was seen more than once but under ten times. Its antigen is still unknown. Libraries were prepared by immunoSEQ multiplex PCR; TCRdb keeps only in-frame clonotypes and omits some of them. The data contain some 29,000 clones, 60% to 85% of them singletons. CD4+ T cells from unexposed donors were obtained before the COVID-19 pandemic (2011-2018). Isolation of CD4+ T cells took place after roughly nine days in culture. Sequenced sample: CD4+ T cells from PBMCs, cultured in vitro. The sequence derives from a human donor in good health.

CDR3: CASSQDRTGELFF. The CDR3 coding sequence is TGTGCCAGCAGCCAAGATAGAACCGGGGAGCTGTTTTTT. The V and J genes are TRBV4-2 and TRBJ2-2; D gene unclear. CDR3 size: 13 residues. V dropped 0 bases and J dropped 5 bases, with 4 bases sitting between them. Germline CDR1 LGHNA, CDR2 YNFKEQ.